This T cell receptor beta chain is drawn from a study of blood T cell repertoires in COVID-19. Study-wide context: Whether acute or convalescent, the COVID-19 samples came from the United States, Italy and Spain. From T cells, B-cell-depleted T cells, or PBMCs came the material, which was cDNA or gDNA.

This CDR3 is built from 12 residues. In germline, CDR1 is LNHDA, CDR2 SQIVND (reference sequence). V was trimmed by 3 bases and J by 8 bases, leaving 7 bases between them. Per the authors' pipeline: Scientists estimated how many nucleated cells there were by amplifying reference gene primers. Profiling relied on immunoSEQ multiplex PCR, and the TCRdb table lists in-frame clones only, not all of them. The V and J calls and clone size are taken from that table; D and trimming were inferred from the DNA. The table has about 190,000 clones, around 85% seen once; the top ten hold 0.95% to 1.3%. The sequence came from a man aged 25-45 years with acute or convalescent COVID-19. The V gene is TRBV19, the J gene TRBJ1-4; D unclear. The sample taken for sequencing was peripheral blood. CDR3 sequence (DNA): TGTGCCAGTAGTATTACCCTAGAAAAACTGTTTTTT. Translation gives CASSITLEKLFF.